The 13 T cell receptor beta chains below all came from one sample that was sequenced in a study of T cell repertoires in aging, cancer and after chemotherapy. TRB rearrangements spanning V, D and J were amplified using mixed TRB-A/B primers. TCRdb re-derived calls from the multiplex PCR reads in MiXCR, one entry per CDR3 protein. The sample holds over a thousand distinct CDR3 sequences, approximately 31% seen once. Peripheral blood genomic DNA, not sorted cells or RNA, was the template. The sequenced material came from blood. The receptors stem from a human donor with a solid tumor.

This clonotype has a handful of counts. Here the CDR3 DNA reads TGCAGCGTTGAAAATCCCACAGGGATGGTTGAAGCTTTCTTT. Encoded protein: CSVENPTGMVEAFF. The chain recombines TRBV29-1 with TRBJ1-1, with D perhaps TRBD1 (6 bases). The germline V and J ends were trimmed by 2 bases and 7 bases, with 17 bases remaining between them. The CDR3 is 14 residues long. The germline V gene has CDR1 SQVTM and CDR2 ANQGSEA.

The rearrangement joins TRBV5-4 to TRBJ2-1, with a tentative D call TRBD2 (6 bases). Germline V lookup: CDR1 SGHNT, CDR2 YYREEE (reference sequence). Trimming removed 4 bases from V and 5 bases from J, with 16 bases in between. The CDR3 loop spans 15 amino acids. The CDR3 loop reads CASSPRGSGNNEQFF. The CDR3 region has the DNA TGTGCCAGCAGCCCCCGGGGTAGCGGTAACAATGAGCAGTTCTTC.

The chain carries TRBV30 and TRBJ1-6; D may be TRBD1 (5 bases). This CDR3 is 17 amino acids long. Germline V gene lookup returns CDR1 GTSNPN and CDR2 SVGIG (reference sequence). V shed 8 bases and J shed 2 bases, with 22 bases lying between them. The CDR3 protein is CALDQNGQGPYNSPLHF. The CDR3, as DNA: TGTGCCCTAGACCAAAACGGGCAGGGCCCCTATAATTCACCCCTCCACTTT.

This clonotype was picked up a small number of times. The chain uses TRBV12-3 or TRBV12-4 and TRBJ1-4; 9 bases fit TRBD1. The ends lost 6 bases at V and 6 bases at J; junction bases unmatched: 5. This CDR3 comprises 14 residues. The CDR3 is CASSNRGLDEKLFF. CDR3 DNA: TGTGCCAGCAGCAACAGGGGGCTGGATGAAAAACTGTTTTTT.

The rearrangement joins TRBV12-3 or TRBV12-4 to TRBJ2-3, with D perhaps matching TRBD2 (6 bases). This CDR3 has 16 residues. The V and J ends lost 2 bases and 3 bases respectively, with 15 bases between them. The DNA for the CDR3 is TGTGCCAGCAGTTTAACCACAGCGAGCGGGACAGATACGCAGTATTTT. It codes for CASSLTTASGTDTQYF.

Remarks on this clonotype: One end of the junction fails to match germline, which may point to a read error. The chain recombines TRBV5-4 with TRBJ2-1; D possibly corresponds to TRBD2 (5 bases). The germline CDR1 and CDR2 sequences are SGHNT and YYREEE (reference sequence). There are 15 residues in the CDR3. In DNA, the CDR3 is TGTGCCAGCAGCTTGATCGGAACTAGAAAAGGAGAGCAGTTATTC. Translating gives CASSLIGTRKGEQLF.

This clonotype was seen a few times. The V and J genes are TRBV20-1 and TRBJ2-2, with D possibly matching TRBD2 (7 bases). The CDR3 loop spans 15 amino acids. Germline V gene data show CDR1 as DFQATT and CDR2 as SNEGSKA (reference sequence). V lost 0 bases, J lost 4 bases, and 12 bases lay in between. The CDR3 sequence is CSARDHREGTGELFF. CDR3 in DNA: TGCAGTGCTAGAGATCACAGGGAGGGCACCGGGGAGCTGTTTTTT.

The chain carries TRBV19 and TRBJ2-7; 7 nucleotides agree with TRBD1. J gave up 1 base and V 7 bases, and 4 bases lay outside the gene matches. The CDR3 loop spans 13 amino acids. Per germline, CDR1 LNHDA and CDR2 SQIVND (reference sequence). The DNA of the CDR3 is TGTGCCAGTAATAGGGGGCAATCCTACGAGCAGTACTTC. It yields the protein CASNRGQSYEQYF.

V and J are TRBV7-2 and TRBJ2-7; tentatively, D is TRBD1 (5 bases). CDR1 is SGHTA, CDR2 FQGNSA, per germline. The CDR3 extends over 14 amino acids. V lost 5 bases to trimming and J lost 7 bases, with 18 bases between them. This CDR3 is CASSPWTSTREQYF. CDR3 nucleotide sequence: TGTGCCAGCAGCCCCTGGACAAGTACAAGGGAGCAGTACTTC.

In the case of this clonotype: Sequence at one end of the junction differs from germline and may be a read error. The chain employs TRBV19 and TRBJ2-7, with 7 bases identical to TRBD1. CDR3 length equals 13 residues. Germline V gene data show CDR1 as LNHDA and CDR2 as SQIVND (reference sequence). The CDR3 coding sequence is TGTGTCAGTAATAGGGGGCAATCCTACGAGCAGTACTTC. Translating gives CVSNRGQSYEQYF.

The V call is TRBV28, the J call TRBJ2-2; no clear D. In germline, CDR1 is MDHEN, CDR2 SYDVKM. The CDR3 sequence is 15 residues long. V dropped 3 bases and J dropped 5 bases, with 13 bases sitting between them. The CDR3 reads CASSFPEKKTGELFF. The CDR3 coding sequence is TGTGCCAGCAGTTTCCCAGAAAAGAAAACCGGGGAGCTGTTTTTT.

The V call is TRBV5-6, the J call TRBJ2-5; D perhaps matches TRBD1 (6 bases). CDR1 and CDR2 (germline): SGHDT, YYEEEE. V lost 2 bases and J lost 5, with 13 bases in between. The CDR3 consists of 14 residues. CDR3 protein: CASSLYGTRETQYF. The CDR3 nucleotides read TGTGCCAGCAGCTTATACGGGACAAGGGAGACCCAGTACTTC.

Notes on this clonotype: A read error is possible here, since a much larger clone lies one base away. The gene calls are TRBV6-5 and TRBJ2-7; 7 nucleotides line up with TRBD1. This CDR3 has 14 amino acids. V dropped 6 bases and J dropped 3; count of bases not matched to a gene: 8. Per the germline V gene, CDR1 is MNHEY and CDR2 is SVGAGI. In DNA, the CDR3 is TGTGCCAGCAGCACCGTAGGGGGCAGCTACGAGCAGTACTTC. Its translation: CASSTVGGSYEQYF.